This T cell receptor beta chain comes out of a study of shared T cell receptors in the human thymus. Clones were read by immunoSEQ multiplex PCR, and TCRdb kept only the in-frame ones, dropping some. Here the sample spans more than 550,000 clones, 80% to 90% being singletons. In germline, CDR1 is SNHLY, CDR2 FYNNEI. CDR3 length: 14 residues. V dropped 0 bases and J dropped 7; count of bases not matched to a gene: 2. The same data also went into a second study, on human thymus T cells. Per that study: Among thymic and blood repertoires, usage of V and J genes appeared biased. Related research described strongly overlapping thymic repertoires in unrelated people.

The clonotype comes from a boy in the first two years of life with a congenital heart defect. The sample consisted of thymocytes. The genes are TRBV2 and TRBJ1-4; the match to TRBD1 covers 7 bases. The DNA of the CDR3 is TGTGCCAGCAGTGAAGCTTGGGACAGTGAAAAACTGTTTTTT. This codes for CASSEAWDSEKLFF.